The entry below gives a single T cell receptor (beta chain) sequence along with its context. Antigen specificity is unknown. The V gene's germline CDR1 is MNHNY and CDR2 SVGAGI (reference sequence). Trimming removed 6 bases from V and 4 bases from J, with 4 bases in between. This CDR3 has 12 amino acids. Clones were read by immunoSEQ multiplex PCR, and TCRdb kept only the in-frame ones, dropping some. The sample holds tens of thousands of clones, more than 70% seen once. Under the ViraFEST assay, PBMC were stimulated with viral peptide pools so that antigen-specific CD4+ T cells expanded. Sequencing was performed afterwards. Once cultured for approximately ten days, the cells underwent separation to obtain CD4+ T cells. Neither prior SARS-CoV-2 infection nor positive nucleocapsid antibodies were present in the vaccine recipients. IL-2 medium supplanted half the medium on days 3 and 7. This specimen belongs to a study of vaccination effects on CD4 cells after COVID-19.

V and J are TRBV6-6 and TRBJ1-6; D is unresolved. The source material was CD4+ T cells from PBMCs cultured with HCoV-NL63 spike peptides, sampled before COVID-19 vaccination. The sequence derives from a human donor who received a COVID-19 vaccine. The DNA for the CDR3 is TGTGCCAGCAGCCGATATAATTCACCCCTCCACTTT. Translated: CASSRYNSPLHF.